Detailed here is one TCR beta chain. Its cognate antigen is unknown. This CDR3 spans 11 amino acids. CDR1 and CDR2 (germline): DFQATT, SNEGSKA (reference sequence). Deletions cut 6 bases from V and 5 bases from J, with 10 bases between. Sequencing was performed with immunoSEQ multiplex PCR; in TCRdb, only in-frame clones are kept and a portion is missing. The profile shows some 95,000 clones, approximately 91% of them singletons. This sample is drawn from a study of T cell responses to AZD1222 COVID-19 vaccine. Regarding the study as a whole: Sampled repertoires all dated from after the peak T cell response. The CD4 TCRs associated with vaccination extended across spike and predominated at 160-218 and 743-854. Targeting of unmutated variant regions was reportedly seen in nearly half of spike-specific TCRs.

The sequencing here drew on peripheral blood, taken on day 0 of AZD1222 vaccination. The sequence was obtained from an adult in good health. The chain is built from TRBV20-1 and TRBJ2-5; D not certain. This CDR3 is CSAMLWETQYF. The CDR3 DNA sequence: TGCAGTGCCATGCTATGGGAGACCCAGTACTTC.